One sample yielded the 21 T cell receptor beta chains listed below, sequenced in a study of Graves' ophthalmopathy and Graves' hyperthyroidism. Amplification of the TCR beta CDR3 regions used RNA transcripts (as template). First-round RT-PCR employed HTBI primers, with a second-round multiplex PCR after it. Each CDR3 protein is one row after TCRdb ran MiXCR on the multiplex PCR reads. This table holds about 420,000 distinct CDR3 sequences, around 20% found once. The sequencing sample was made of peripheral blood. These receptors were collected from a young woman with stable Graves' hyperthyroidism.

Many counts were recorded for this clonotype. J is TRBJ2-5 and V is TRBV18; 10 nucleotides match TRBD2. The CDR3 has 16 residues. In germline, CDR1 is KGHSH, CDR2 LQKENI. J gave up 5 bases and V 0 bases, and 6 bases lay outside the gene matches. The CDR3 coding sequence is TGTGCCAGCTCACCACCGGCTAGCGGGAGTGTGGAGACCCAGTACTTC. Translating gives CASSPPASGSVETQYF.

The gene calls are TRBV7-2 and TRBJ2-7; 8 positions match TRBD1. CDR3 length: 14 amino acids. Germline values: CDR1 SGHTA, CDR2 FQGNSA. Germline trimming cut 4 bases from V and 7 bases from J; bases unmatched to any gene: 9. CDR3 loop: CASSSDRGPLEQYF. The CDR3 nucleotides are TGTGCCAGCAGCTCCGACAGGGGCCCCTTGGAGCAGTACTTC.

This clonotype was seen ten or more times. V is TRBV12-3 or TRBV12-4 and J is TRBJ1-3; possibly TRBD1 for D (5 bases). This CDR3 spans 15 amino acids. V shed 8 bases and J shed 0 bases, with 14 bases lying between them. In DNA, the CDR3 is TGTGCCAGCGGCCGGGACCCCAACTCTGGAAACACCATATATTTT. It is translated as CASGRDPNSGNTIYF.

This clonotype came up once. This rearrangement joins TRBV12-3 or TRBV12-4 to TRBJ1-5; D gene unclear. The germline V and J ends were trimmed by 1 base and 2 bases, with 9 bases remaining between them. The CDR3 totals 15 residues. In DNA, the CDR3 is TGTGCCAGCAGTTTAGTTCCCGGGGGCAATCAGCCCCAGCATTTT. Its protein is CASSLVPGGNQPQHF.

This clonotype has ten or more counts. V is TRBV20-1 and J is TRBJ1-2; 11 bases are shared with TRBD1. Germline trimming cut 5 bases from V and 3 bases from J; bases unmatched to any gene: 2. Germline V gene data show CDR1 as DFQATT and CDR2 as SNEGSKA (reference sequence). CDR3 length equals 13 residues. CDR3 in amino acids: CSAWDRGDYGYTF. The CDR3 DNA sequence: TGCAGTGCTTGGGACAGGGGGGACTATGGCTACACCTTC.

This clonotype occurred many times. V usage is TRBV20-1 and J usage is TRBJ2-7, with 9 bases aligning to TRBD2. The CDR3 has 15 residues. Trimming at V came to 1 base and at J to 5 bases, leaving 9 bases not matched to a gene. Germline V CDR1 and CDR2: DFQATT, SNEGSKA (reference sequence). In nucleotides, the CDR3 is TGCAGTGCTAGAGGTGGGCGGGAGGGCCGTAACGAGCAGTACTTC. It is translated as CSARGGREGRNEQYF.

This clonotype has a count of ten or more. This chain joins TRBV6-2 or TRBV6-3 and TRBJ2-5, with 10 nucleotides matching TRBD1. From germline, CDR1 is MNHEY and CDR2 SVGEGT. The CDR3 runs to 18 residues. The ends lost 4 bases at V and 5 bases at J; junction bases unmatched: 16. The CDR3 sequence is CASSFSLPGQGRKETQYF. The CDR3 bases are TGTGCCAGCAGTTTTTCCCTCCCGGGACAGGGGCGCAAGGAGACCCAGTACTTC.

V gene TRBV11-2 combines with J gene TRBJ2-7, with 11 bases that match TRBD2. Trimming at V came to 5 bases and at J to 2 bases, leaving 8 bases not matched to a gene. Germline CDR1 and CDR2: SGHAT and FQNNGV. The CDR3 spans 16 residues. In DNA, the CDR3 is TGTGCCAGCAGCCCCCCGGGTAGCGGGAGGGCCTACGAGCAGTACTTC. Protein sequence: CASSPPGSGRAYEQYF. The full variable domain, in which reference TRBV11-2 and TRBJ2-7 provide the parts outside the CDR3, is EAGVAQSPRYKIIEKRQSVAFWCNPISGHATLYWYQQILGQGPKLLIQFQNNGVVDDSQLPKDRFSAERLKGVDSTLKIQPAKLEDSAVYLCASSPPGSGRAYEQYFGPGTRLTVT.

This clonotype was detected many times. The chain joins TRBV20-1 to TRBJ2-2; perhaps D is TRBD1 or TRBD2 (5 bases each). This CDR3 has 18 residues. Germline values: CDR1 DFQATT, CDR2 SNEGSKA (reference sequence). V shed 2 bases and J shed 1 base, with 20 bases lying between them. CDR3 DNA sequence: TGCAGTGCTAGACGCGTAGATACCGGGACCGAGAACACCGGGGAGCTGTTTTTT. This sequence encodes CSARRVDTGTENTGELFF.

The rearrangement uses TRBV7-8 and TRBJ1-1; D remains unclear. The CDR3 is made up of 16 amino acids. V gave up 5 bases and J gave up 0 bases, with 16 bases separating them. Per germline, CDR1 SGHVS and CDR2 FQNEAQ. The CDR3 sequence: CASSLREGYLNTEAFF. The CDR3 bases are TGTGCCAGCAGCCTTAGGGAAGGGTACTTGAACACTGAAGCTTTCTTT.

This clonotype was observed at least ten times. V is TRBV6-5 and J is TRBJ1-1, with unresolved D. The CDR3 totals 13 residues. CDR1 and CDR2 (germline): MNHEY, SVGAGI. The V end lost 0 bases, the J end lost 7 bases, and 9 bases lay between the germline ends. The CDR3 is CASSYSSYHEAFF. The CDR3 DNA sequence: TGTGCCAGCAGTTACTCCAGCTACCATGAAGCTTTCTTT.

The chain couples TRBV6-1 to TRBJ1-5, with D maybe TRBD1 (6 bases). This CDR3 contains 15 residues. CDR1 is MNHNS, CDR2 SASEGT, per germline. V shed 5 bases and J shed 5 bases, with 16 bases lying between them. CDR3 sequence (DNA): TGTGCCAGCAGTCCTTTTGAGAGGGGGGATCAGCCCCAGCATTTT. Translated: CASSPFERGDQPQHF.

This clonotype was seen ten or more times. This rearrangement joins TRBV7-9 to TRBJ2-7; 8 nucleotides line up with TRBD1. This CDR3 spans 14 amino acids. V was pared by 4 bases and J by 4 bases, with 6 bases of the junction left unmatched. The V gene's germline CDR1 is SEHNR and CDR2 FQNEAQ (reference sequence). The CDR3 DNA is TGTGCCAGCAGCTCACGGACAGGGACTTACGAGCAGTACTTC. Residues: CASSSRTGTYEQYF.

This clonotype appeared once. This may be a read error: a much more frequent sequence differs by one nucleotide. The chain recombines TRBV29-1 with TRBJ2-7; 12 nucleotides agree with TRBD1. This CDR3 region has 12 residues. Germline CDR1 and CDR2: SQVTM and ANQGSEA. Trimming at V came to 7 bases and at J to 12 bases, leaving 10 bases not matched to a gene. The CDR3 DNA follows: TGCAGCGCCTGGGACAGGGGGCTACAGCGGTACTTC. It specifies CSAWDRGLQRYF.

V gene TRBV10-3 combines with J gene TRBJ2-5, with 14 bases fitting TRBD2. The V and J ends lost 2 bases and 3 bases, in that order; junction bases with no gene match: 11. The CDR3 runs 19 residues. Germline CDR1 and CDR2: ENHRY and SYGVKD. CDR3 region: CAISEPPGLAGVLEETQYF. The CDR3 DNA reads TGTGCCATCAGTGAGCCCCCGGGACTAGCGGGAGTTTTGGAAGAGACCCAGTACTTC.

This clonotype appeared a few times. The V gene is TRBV12-3 or TRBV12-4, the J gene TRBJ1-2; 7 bases line up with TRBD1. V trimming: 4 bases; J trimming: 2 bases; junction bases outside the gene matches: 4. The CDR3 loop spans 14 amino acids. The CDR3 DNA reads TGTGCCAGCAGTTACCGGACAGGAAACTATGGCTACACCTTC. Protein: CASSYRTGNYGYTF.

This clonotype was counted at least ten times. The chain uses TRBV18 and TRBJ2-7; 8 bases are shared with TRBD2. Germline V gene sequence: CDR1 KGHSH, CDR2 LQKENI. The CDR3 has 15 amino acids. Unmatched junction bases numbered 9, after V lost 3 bases and J lost 5 bases. CDR3 loop: CASSPSSGSMNEQYF. CDR3 DNA sequence: TGTGCCAGCTCACCTTCAAGCGGGAGTATGAACGAGCAGTACTTC.

This clonotype has more than one count but fewer than ten. The chain employs TRBV12-3 or TRBV12-4 and TRBJ2-7; D possibly matches TRBD1 or TRBD2 (5 bases each). Between the trimmed V and J ends, which lost 3 bases and 8 bases, there was a span of 17 bases. There are 14 residues in the CDR3. The CDR3 loop reads CASSFALQGVKQYF. The CDR3 DNA is TGTGCCAGCAGTTTCGCGCTCCAGGGAGTCAAGCAGTACTTC.

This chain links TRBV6-5 with TRBJ2-5; TRBD1 matches at 7 bases. The CDR3 loop spans 16 amino acids. In germline, CDR1 is MNHEY, CDR2 SVGAGI. V lost 2 bases to trimming and J lost 3 bases; unmatched junction nucleotides: 9. CDR3 in amino acids: CASSYVAGDREETQYF. The CDR3 DNA reads TGTGCCAGCAGTTACGTGGCGGGCGACAGGGAAGAGACCCAGTACTTC.

There are many counts of this clonotype. V and J are TRBV5-4 and TRBJ2-2; 13 bases map to TRBD2. Germline V CDR1 and CDR2: SGHNT, YYREEE (reference sequence). CDR3 size: 18 residues. With 0 bases clipped from V and 7 bases from J, the junction kept 9 bases outside the gene matches. CDR3 sequence: CASSLGKLAGGPVGELFF. Written as DNA, the CDR3 is TGTGCCAGCAGCTTGGGCAAACTAGCGGGAGGGCCCGTCGGGGAGCTGTTTTTT.

This clonotype was counted at least ten times. V usage is TRBV20-1 and J usage is TRBJ2-7; tentative D call: TRBD1 (6 bases). The CDR3 is 13 residues long. Germline assignment: CDR1 DFQATT and CDR2 SNEGSKA (reference sequence). V was shortened by 6 bases and J by 10 bases, with 22 bases between the two germline ends. The CDR3 reads CSAIISGDTYQYF. The DNA of the CDR3 is TGCAGTGCCATAATATCTGGGGACACCTATCAGTACTTC.